This T cell receptor (beta chain) is from a study of blood T cell repertoires in COVID-19. On the study more broadly: PBMCs, B-cell-depleted T cells, or T cells provided the cDNA or gDNA that made up the material.

V lost 3 bases, J lost 2 bases, and 7 bases lay in between. CDR3 length: 13 residues. Per germline, CDR1 PRHDT and CDR2 FYEKMQ (reference sequence). Some clones are missing from TCRdb's copy, which holds only in-frame ones; the method was immunoSEQ multiplex PCR. This table holds around 71,000 clones, roughly 84% found once. This chain connects TRBV13 to TRBJ1-2; D not certain. This TCR was sampled from a man in his thirties or forties with COVID-19, enrolled during active disease. Sample: peripheral blood. The CDR3 DNA reads as TGTGCCAGCAGCTTGGCCCGAAACTATGGCTACACCTTC. Its translation: CASSLARNYGYTF.